The rows below give T cell receptor beta chains drawn from one sample of a study of response to subunit inactivated influenza vaccine. TCRdb recomputed calls from the RT-PCR reads with MiXCR, one row per CDR3 protein. The sample contains about 800,000 distinct CDR3 sequences, less than 25% of which appear only once. Sequences were derived from PBMCs from blood, sampled 5 days after vaccination. Receptor source: a man in his fifties who received an inactivated influenza vaccine. The CDR3 runs from the conserved cysteine through the conserved F or W. A D gene is named only where the DNA matches it firmly. Not every row has a clone size; where given, it reads once, few, many or a size class.

clone_size j_call v_call d_call cdr3_nt cdr3_aa
few TRBJ1-6 TRBV20-1 . TGCAGTGCTGGCCCAGGCGGACAGTATAATTCACCCCTCCACTTT CSAGPGGQYNSPLHF
few TRBJ1-1 TRBV6-2/TRBV6-3 . TGTGCCAGCAGTTACCCCCCTGGGGGGTCGTTCACTGAAGCTTTCTTT CASSYPPGGSFTEAFF
. TRBJ1-2 TRBV20-1 . TGCAGTGCCGCCCTCCCCTGGGGCTACACCTTC CSAALPWGYTF
few TRBJ2-7 TRBV28 . TGTGCCAGCAGGAATCCGTACGAGCAGTACTTC CASRNPYEQYF
. TRBJ2-5 TRBV12-3/TRBV12-4 . TGTGCCAGCAGTCCGGTCAAGGGCCCGGGGGACCAGTACTTC CASSPVKGPGDQYF
. TRBJ2-1 TRBV6-2/TRBV6-3 . TGTGCCAGCAGTTACGGCCAGGGGGGGGATGAGCAGTTCTTC CASSYGQGGDEQFF
few TRBJ2-7 TRBV12-3/TRBV12-4 . TGTGCCAGCATCCTAGAGACCGGTGTTAAGGGCGAGCAGTACTTC CASILETGVKGEQYF
. TRBJ2-7 TRBV9 TRBD2 TGTGCCAGCAGCCGACTAGGGACTAGCGGGCTCTACGAGCAGTACTTC CASSRLGTSGLYEQYF
. TRBJ2-5 TRBV4-1 . TGCGCCAGCAGCCAAGATTCGACGGCCCAAGAGACCCAGTACTTC CASSQDSTAQETQYF
few TRBJ1-6 TRBV15 . TGTGCCACCAGCAGAGATCCTGATCATTCACCCCTCCACTTT CATSRDPDHSPLHF
. TRBJ2-3 TRBV15 TRBD2 TGTGCCACCAGCAGGAATAGCGGGAGTCGCAGCACGCAGTATTTT CATSRNSGSRSTQYF
few TRBJ1-1 TRBV5-5 . TGTGCCAGCAGCTTGGTGGAGGTGGGCACTGAAGCTTTCTTT CASSLVEVGTEAFF
few TRBJ1-4 TRBV4-3 . TGCGCCAGCAGCCAAGGTCTTCTAGCAACTAATGAAAAACTGTTTTTT CASSQGLLATNEKLFF
few TRBJ2-1 TRBV5-1 TRBD2 TGCGCCAGCAGCTTGGCGGGACTAGATACCTACAATGAGCAGTTCTTC CASSLAGLDTYNEQFF
. TRBJ2-7 TRBV20-1 TRBD2 TGCAGTGCAAATAGACTAGCGAGCAACTACGAGCAGTACTTC CSANRLASNYEQYF
. TRBJ2-1 TRBV29-1 TRBD1 TGCAGCGTCGACAGGGACCATGAGCAGTTCTTC CSVDRDHEQFF
many TRBJ1-5 TRBV27 . TGTGCCAGCAGAACCGGGACGGGAGGAAATCAGCCCCAGCATTTT CASRTGTGGNQPQHF
few TRBJ1-1 TRBV15 . TGTGCCACCAGCAGAGATTGGGGATATACTGAAGCTTTCTTT CATSRDWGYTEAFF
many TRBJ2-5 TRBV21-1 . TGTGCCAGCAGCAAAAATCCGGGCAAAGAGACCCAGTACTTC CASSKNPGKETQYF
. TRBJ2-2 TRBV5-5 TRBD1 TGTGCCAGCAGCTTGCATCAGGGGGCCCCGAACACCGGGGAGCTGTTTTTT CASSLHQGAPNTGELFF
. TRBJ2-3 TRBV7-2 TRBD2 TGTGCCAGCAGCCCGGGGACTAACCTATATACGCAGTATTTT CASSPGTNLYTQYF
. TRBJ1-1 TRBV2 . TGTGCCAGCGGGGAGGCCCTGAACACTGAAGCTTTCTTT CASGEALNTEAFF
few TRBJ1-1 TRBV12-3/TRBV12-4 TRBD1 TGTGCCAGCCTACCACAGGGGAGAAACACTGAAGCTTTCTTT CASLPQGRNTEAFF
many TRBJ1-1 TRBV7-9 . TGTGCCAGCAGCTCGGACTATGGAGCTTTCTTT CASSSDYGAFF
few TRBJ1-5 TRBV18 . TGTGCCAGCTCACGCAACCGAGGATGGAATCAGCCCCAGCATTTT CASSRNRGWNQPQHF
. TRBJ2-5 TRBV7-2 TRBD2 TGTGCCAGCAGCACCGGGACTAGCCGACAGACCCAGTACTTC CASSTGTSRQTQYF
. TRBJ2-5 TRBV4-1 . TGCGCCAGCAGCTCTCGGACAGAAGAGACCCAGTACTTC CASSSRTEETQYF
. TRBJ2-3 TRBV7-9 . TGTGCCAGCAGCTTAGGGGCCCACACAGATACGCAGTATTTT CASSLGAHTDTQYF
few TRBJ2-2 TRBV3-1 . TGTGCCAGCAGCCAAGTGGCGGGAAAGGGAACCGGGGAGCTGTTTTTT CASSQVAGKGTGELFF
. TRBJ1-1 TRBV20-1 . TGCAGTGCTAGAGAGGCGGGGGCGCGAGCTGAAGCTTTCTTT CSAREAGARAEAFF
. TRBJ2-5 TRBV4-3 TRBD1 TGCGCCAGCAGCCAAGAGGCGCAGGGGGTATGGGAGACCCAGTACTTC CASSQEAQGVWETQYF
few TRBJ2-5 TRBV29-1 . TGCGGGGCGGGCGCGGAGACCCAGTACTTC CGAGAETQYF
. TRBJ2-7 TRBV6-2/TRBV6-3 . TGTGCCAGCCAAAAGAGTCCTAGTATCTACGAGCAGTACTTC CASQKSPSIYEQYF
few TRBJ1-4 TRBV7-6 TRBD1 TGTGCCAGCAGCTTACTCACTAGGACAGGGAGGGAAAAACTGTTTTTT CASSLLTRTGREKLFF
many TRBJ2-7 TRBV20-1 TRBD2 TGCAGTGCTAGAGGGGGCGGGAGGTACGAGCAGTACTTC CSARGGGRYEQYF
few TRBJ1-2 TRBV7-2 . TGTGCCAGCAGCTTAGACACCCACTATGGCTACACCTTC CASSLDTHYGYTF
few TRBJ2-3 TRBV4-2 . TGTGCCAGCAGCCAAGACGGGGTGGATACGCAGTATTTT CASSQDGVDTQYF
few TRBJ2-6 TRBV10-3 . TGTGCCATCAGTGAAGAGGGACACCTAGTCTCTGGGGCCAACGTCCTGACTTTC CAISEEGHLVSGANVLTF
. TRBJ2-3 TRBV29-1 TRBD1 TGCAGTATAGACAGGGGGCTTGGAGATACGCAGTATTTT CSIDRGLGDTQYF
. TRBJ2-5 TRBV12-3/TRBV12-4 . TGTGCCAGCAGCCACGTGGGACCGTACCGGACCCAGTACTTC CASSHVGPYRTQYF
few TRBJ1-2 TRBV7-2 . TGTGCCAGCAGCTATACGGACAGCACGCTATACTATGGCTACACCTTC CASSYTDSTLYYGYTF
few TRBJ1-2 TRBV6-1 . TGTGCCAGCAGTGAAGCAGGGACGGCCTATGGCTACACCTTC CASSEAGTAYGYTF
few TRBJ2-5 TRBV29-1 TRBD1 TGCAGCGTTGAAAGGAGGGACAGGGAGGAGACCCAGTACTTC CSVERRDREETQYF
once TRBJ2-3 TRBV9 . TGTGCCAGCAGCGTTAGGTGGGGTTACACAGATACGCAGTATTTT CASSVRWGYTDTQYF
few TRBJ2-3 TRBV5-1 TRBD2 TGCGCCAGCAGCAAGTTGACTAGCGGGGGATCAGATACGCAGTATTTT CASSKLTSGGSDTQYF
few TRBJ2-1 TRBV5-6 . TGTGCCAGCAGCTTACTTACAGCGAAGCAGTTCTTC CASSLLTAKQFF
few TRBJ1-4 TRBV20-1 . TGCAGTGCCGCGGAGCGGGGTAATAATGAAAAACTGTTTTTT CSAAERGNNEKLFF
. TRBJ1-1 TRBV5-1 TRBD1 TGCGCCAGCAGCTTGGCCGGGACAGACAACACTGAAGCTTTCTTT CASSLAGTDNTEAFF
few TRBJ2-1 TRBV10-3 TRBD2 TGTGCCTCGACTAGCGGGAGTGGGATGAGATACAATGAGCAGTTCTTC CASTSGSGMRYNEQFF
. TRBJ2-1 TRBV12-3/TRBV12-4 . TGTGCCAGCAGTGGGGCCCGCAGGGAGGTTCATGAGCAGTTCTTC CASSGARREVHEQFF
. TRBJ2-6 TRBV20-1 TRBD1 TGCAGTGCTAGAGCAGAGGGACAGGTGCTAATCTCTGGGGCCAACGTCCTGACTTTC CSARAEGQVLISGANVLTF
many TRBJ2-3 TRBV20-1 . TGCAGTGCTAGAGATTTTGCACCGGGACTGACAGATACGCAGTATTTT CSARDFAPGLTDTQYF
few TRBJ2-1 TRBV4-2 TRBD1 TGTGCCAGCAGCCAAGATTCCTGGGACAGGGCGGGTGAGCAGTTCTTC CASSQDSWDRAGEQFF
few TRBJ2-7 TRBV25-1 TRBD1 TGTGCCAGCAGTCCTGGACAGGGTCTGACCTACGAGCAGTACTTC CASSPGQGLTYEQYF
. TRBJ2-1 TRBV12-3/TRBV12-4 . TGTGCCAGCAGTTTTAGGCTTGGCTCCTACAATGAGCAGTTCTTC CASSFRLGSYNEQFF
. TRBJ2-5 TRBV7-2 . TGTGCCAGCAGCTTTACCGGGACCGCCCACCAGTACTTC CASSFTGTAHQYF
. TRBJ2-1 TRBV21-1 . TGTGCCAGCAGGAAAGGGGAAGGCGGGAGGAACGGTACGGAGTTCTTC CASRKGEGGRNGTEFF
. TRBJ2-1 TRBV21-1 . TGTGCCAGCAGCAATTGTGAGCGGGAGGGCCGGAATGAGCAGTTCTTC CASSNCEREGRNEQFF
. TRBJ2-2 TRBV5-1 . TGCGCCAGCAGTATCCAGAGGGAGACCGGGGAGCTGTTTTTT CASSIQRETGELFF